This T cell receptor beta chain came from a study of T cell changes during pregnancy in multiple sclerosis. TCRdb's table, derived via immunoSEQ multiplex PCR, lists solely in-frame clones and lacks some. The sample lists tens of thousands of clones; 90% to 95% were seen once. The origin of this receptor is a female donor with multiple sclerosis, enrolled in a pregnancy study. This specimen was peripheral blood, taken after pregnancy.

CDR3 coding DNA: TGTGCCAGCAGTTACTCGACAGGCAGGAACACTGAAGCTTTCTTT. Protein sequence: CASSYSTGRNTEAFF. The chain has TRBV6-5 and TRBJ1-1, with D maybe TRBD1 (6 bases). V was shortened by 0 bases and J by 1 base, with 9 bases between the two germline ends. This CDR3 region has 15 residues. Per germline, CDR1 MNHEY and CDR2 SVGAGI.